One and the same sample provided the 14 T cell receptor beta chains below, sequenced in a study of healthy donors' naive CD4 and CD8 T cells (dated by TCRdb to the mid-2010s). The sample was run on a 454 GS FLX Titanium. TCR libraries were built from approximately 500 ng of total RNA with a previously published linear amplification protocol. Using fastp at Q25 and MiXCR, TCRdb reprocessed the public reads and kept productive beta chains. Rows merge per CDR3 protein into single entries with the most common DNA and genes. The table for this sample lists 150,000 to 200,000 distinct CDR3 sequences; over 60% of them were counted only once. 2.3% of the sample goes to the ten largest clones. The sequenced sample consisted of naive CD4+ and CD8+ T cells sorted from blood, pooled from several donors. The cell subset or site label, read with the paper, signifies: FACS-sorted naive CD4+ (CD45RO-CD45RA+) and naive CD8+ (CD45RA+CD27bright) T cells. All receptors derive from a pool of human donors in good health; the sample pools cells from several healthy donors.

This clonotype was picked up a small number of times. The chain joins TRBV5-4 to TRBJ2-7; TRBD2 matches at 8 bases. There are 14 residues in the CDR3. V lost 0 bases, J lost 3 bases, and 2 bases stayed unmatched. Germline V gives CDR1 SGHNT, CDR2 YYREEE (reference sequence). Here the CDR3 DNA reads TGTGCCAGCAGCTTGGCGGGAGGGCGCTACGAGCAGTACTTC. Translation gives CASSLAGGRYEQYF.

This rearrangement joins TRBV27 to TRBJ1-1; maybe TRBD1 (6 bases). Looked up from germline, CDR1 is MNHEY and CDR2 is SMNVEV (reference sequence). With 0 bases removed from V and 0 bases from J, the gap between germline ends came to 11 bases. This CDR3 region has 16 residues. CDR3 DNA: TGTGCCAGCAGTTTATCGGCAGGGGAGTTGAACACTGAAGCTTTCTTT. Protein sequence: CASSLSAGELNTEAFF.

This clonotype was counted between two and nine times. The chain links TRBV19 to TRBJ2-7; 8 nucleotides match TRBD1. Germline CDR1 and CDR2: LNHDA and SQIVND (reference sequence). V was clipped by 1 base and J by 3 bases; unmatched bases: 5. CDR3 length: 15 residues. DNA of the CDR3: TGTGCCAGTAGTATAGCCAACAGGGGGGTCTACGAGCAGTACTTC. Amino acid sequence: CASSIANRGVYEQYF.

V is TRBV27 and J is TRBJ2-1; unclear D gene. The CDR3 contains 16 residues. CDR1 and CDR2 (germline): MNHEY, SMNVEV (reference sequence). The V and J ends lost 5 bases and 2 bases respectively, with 16 bases between them. The CDR3 here is CASSRESPGPYNEQFF. In nucleotides, the CDR3 is TGTGCCAGCAGTCGAGAATCGCCGGGCCCCTACAATGAGCAGTTCTTC.

The gene calls are TRBV11-3 and TRBJ2-7; D may correspond to TRBD1 or TRBD2 (5 bases each). V lost 5 bases and J lost 7, with 18 bases in between. Germline CDR1 SGHNT, CDR2 YENEEA. This CDR3 region has 14 residues. The CDR3 protein is CASSGRDREEEQYF. CDR3 nucleotides: TGTGCCAGCAGCGGCCGGGACCGGGAAGAGGAGCAGTACTTC. The full variable domain, rest sourced from reference TRBV11-3 and TRBJ2-7, is EAGVVQSPRYKIIEKKQPVAFWCNPISGHNTLYWYLQNLGQGPELLIRYENEEAVDDSQLPKDRFSAERLKGVDSTLKIQPAELGDSAVYLCASSGRDREEEQYFGPGTRLTVT.

CDR3 region: CSASPRLARSYEQYF. CDR3 DNA sequence: TGCAGTGCTAGCCCAAGGCTAGCACGGTCCTACGAGCAGTACTTC. J is TRBJ2-7 and V is TRBV20-1; maybe TRBD2 (5 bases). V lost 3 bases and J lost 1, with 16 bases in between. This CDR3 is 15 amino acids long. The germline V gene encodes CDR1 DFQATT and CDR2 SNEGSKA (reference sequence).

The V and J genes are TRBV10-3 and TRBJ2-2, with D unclear. The V end lost 0 bases, the J end lost 1 base, and 3 bases lay between the germline ends. CDR1 ENHRY and CDR2 SYGVKD come from the germline V gene. The CDR3 is 14 residues long. The CDR3 DNA reads as TGTGCCATCAGTGAGTCTTGGAACACCGGGGAGCTGTTTTTT. This codes for CAISESWNTGELFF.

The V call is TRBV15, the J call TRBJ2-1; 10 bases agree with TRBD1. Germline values: CDR1 LNHNV, CDR2 YYDKDF (reference sequence). The ends lost 2 bases at V and 9 bases at J; junction bases unmatched: 7. The CDR3 is 15 residues long. The CDR3 is CATSRSPGQGTEQFF. Written as DNA, the CDR3 is TGTGCCACCAGCAGATCCCCGGGACAGGGGACTGAGCAGTTCTTC.

The chain couples TRBV20-1 to TRBJ2-5; D unclear. Looked up from germline, CDR1 is DFQATT and CDR2 is SNEGSKA (reference sequence). This CDR3 is built from 11 residues. V was trimmed by 5 bases and J by 6 bases, leaving 10 bases between them. In DNA, the CDR3 is TGCAGTGCTCCCCTTGCCAAGACCCAGTACTTC. Translation gives CSAPLAKTQYF.

The chain uses TRBV19 and TRBJ2-1, with D possibly matching TRBD2 (6 bases). Germline V lookup: CDR1 LNHDA, CDR2 SQIVND (reference sequence). The CDR3 runs 14 residues. The ends were cut back, 7 bases at V and 7 bases at J, with 17 bases in the middle. CDR3 amino acids: CASNLGGWRNEQFF. In DNA, the CDR3 is TGTGCCAGTAATCTGGGGGGTTGGAGAAATGAGCAGTTCTTC. Full variable domain (remainder filled in from reference TRBV19 and TRBJ2-1): DGGITQSPKYLFRKEGQNVTLSCEQNLNHDAMYWYRQDPGQGLRLIYYSQIVNDFQKGDIAEGYSVSREKKESFPLTVTSAQKNPTAFYLCASNLGGWRNEQFFGPGTRLTVL.

This chain connects TRBV7-2 to TRBJ2-7, with TRBD2 as a possible D gene (6 bases). This CDR3 contains 12 residues. The V gene lost 7 bases and the J gene lost 6 bases, with 13 bases spanning the gap. Germline CDR1 and CDR2: SGHTA and FQGNSA. CDR3 sequence reads: CASTFPGLEQYF. The CDR3 DNA follows: TGTGCCAGCACCTTTCCGGGACTCGAGCAGTACTTC.

The gene calls are TRBV6-2 or TRBV6-3 and TRBJ1-1; TRBD1 agrees at 8 bases. Per germline, CDR1 MNHEY and CDR2 SVGEGT. This CDR3 is 13 amino acids long. The ends lost 7 bases at V and 5 bases at J; junction bases unmatched: 6. This CDR3 reads CASTDRGFTEAFF. The CDR3 bases are TGTGCCAGCACCGACAGGGGATTTACTGAAGCTTTCTTT.

The genes are TRBV29-1 and TRBJ2-7, with D possibly being TRBD2 (5 bases). The germline V gene has CDR1 SQVTM and CDR2 ANQGSEA. The CDR3 covers 13 residues. Trimming pared 8 bases from V and 1 base from J, leaving 15 bases between. DNA for the CDR3: TGCAGCCCCCGGACTTGGCGGTCCTACGAGCAGTACTTC. Its translation is CSPRTWRSYEQYF.

The rearrangement joins TRBV15 to TRBJ2-3; no definite D call. Trimming left V 4 bases short and J 5 bases short, with 10 bases between. The length of the CDR3 is 13 residues. Germline assignment: CDR1 LNHNV and CDR2 YYDKDF (reference sequence). Here the CDR3 DNA reads TGTGCCACCAGCACCGCCGCGGTAGATACGCAGTATTTT. Its translation: CATSTAAVDTQYF.